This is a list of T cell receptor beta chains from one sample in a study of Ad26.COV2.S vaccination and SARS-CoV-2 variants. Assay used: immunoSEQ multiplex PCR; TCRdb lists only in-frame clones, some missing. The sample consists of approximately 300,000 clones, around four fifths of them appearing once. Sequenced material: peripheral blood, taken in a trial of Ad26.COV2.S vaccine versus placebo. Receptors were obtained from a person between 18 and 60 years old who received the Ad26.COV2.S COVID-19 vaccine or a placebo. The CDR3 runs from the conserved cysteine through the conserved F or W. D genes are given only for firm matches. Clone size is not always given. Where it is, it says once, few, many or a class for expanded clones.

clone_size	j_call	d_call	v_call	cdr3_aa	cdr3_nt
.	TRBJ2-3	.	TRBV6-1	CASSEGPATDTQYF	TGTGCCAGCAGTGAAGGGCCTGCCACAGATACGCAGTATTTT
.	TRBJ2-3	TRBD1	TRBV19	CASSIPRAGTGGTDTQYF	TGTGCCAGTAGTATTCCGAGGGCCGGGACAGGGGGCACAGATACGCAGTATTTT
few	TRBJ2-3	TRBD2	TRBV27	CASIPGGGRGASTDTQYF	TGTGCCAGCATCCCCGGGGGGGGGCGAGGGGCTAGCACAGATACGCAGTATTTT
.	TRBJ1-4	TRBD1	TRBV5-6	CASSLPGGTDNEKLFF	TGTGCCAGCAGCTTACCCGGCGGGACAGATAATGAAAAACTGTTTTTT
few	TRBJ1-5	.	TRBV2	CASRGYRGNQPQHF	TGTGCCAGCAGGGGTTACAGGGGCAATCAGCCCCAGCATTTT
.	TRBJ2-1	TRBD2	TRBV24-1	CATSDLTSGGAYEQFF	TGTGCCACCAGTGATCTCACTAGCGGGGGGGCGTATGAGCAGTTCTTC
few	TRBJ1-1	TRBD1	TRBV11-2	CASSPRTGWDTEAFF	TGTGCCAGCAGCCCCCGGACAGGGTGGGACACTGAAGCTTTCTTT
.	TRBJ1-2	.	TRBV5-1	CASSPDRDYTF	TGCGCCAGCAGCCCCGACAGAGACTACACCTTC
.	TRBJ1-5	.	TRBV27	CASSLFGGRHPNQPQHF	TGTGCCAGCAGTTTATTTGGTGGACGACATCCCAATCAGCCCCAGCATTTT
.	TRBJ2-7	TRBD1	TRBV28	CASAWQGAVEQYF	TGTGCCAGCGCTTGGCAGGGGGCGGTCGAGCAGTACTTC
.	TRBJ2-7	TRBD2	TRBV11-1	CASSLEAGGNEQYF	TGTGCCAGCAGCTTAGAGGCGGGGGGCAACGAGCAGTACTTC
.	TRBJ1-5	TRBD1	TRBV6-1	CASSARTGWGNQPQHF	TGTGCCAGCAGTGCCCGGACAGGGTGGGGCAATCAGCCCCAGCATTTT
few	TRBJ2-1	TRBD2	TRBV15	CATSRDWLAGAFYNEQFF	TGTGCCACCAGCAGAGATTGGCTAGCGGGGGCGTTCTACAATGAGCAGTTCTTC
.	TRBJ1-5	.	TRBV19	CAHARQTSNQPQHF	TGTGCCCATGCAAGACAGACTAGCAATCAGCCCCAGCATTTT
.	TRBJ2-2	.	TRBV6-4	CASRPPGRTGELFF	TGTGCCAGCAGGCCCCCCGGTCGAACCGGGGAGCTGTTTTTT
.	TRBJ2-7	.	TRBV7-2	CASSWRDGSYEQYF	TGTGCCAGCAGCTGGAGGGACGGCTCCTACGAGCAGTACTTC
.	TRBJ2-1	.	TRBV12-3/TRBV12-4	CASSLIPRSEQFF	TGTGCCAGCAGTTTAATCCCCAGGTCTGAGCAGTTCTTC
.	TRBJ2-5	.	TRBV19	CASSIQARETQYF	TGTGCCAGTAGTATCCAGGCTAGGGAGACCCAGTACTTC
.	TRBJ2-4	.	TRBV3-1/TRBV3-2	CASSQDRNIQYF	TGTGCCAGCAGCCAAGATCGCAACATTCAGTACTTC
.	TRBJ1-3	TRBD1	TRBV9	CASSVVGGTGNTIYF	TGTGCCAGCAGCGTAGTAGGGGGCACTGGAAACACCATATATTTT
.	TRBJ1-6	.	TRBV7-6	CASSFQGRWGSPLHF	TGTGCCAGCAGCTTCCAGGGGAGATGGGGTTCACCCCTCCACTTT
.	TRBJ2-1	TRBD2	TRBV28	CASSHGLAGGNGYNEQFF	TGTGCCAGCAGTCACGGACTAGCGGGGGGGAACGGCTACAATGAGCAGTTCTTC
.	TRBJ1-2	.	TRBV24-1	CATQRGQGYGYTF	TGTGCCACCCAACGGGGGCAGGGATATGGCTACACCTTC
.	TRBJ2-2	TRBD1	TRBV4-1	CASSLSGQGGFPGELFF	TGCGCCAGCAGCCTGTCAGGACAGGGCGGATTTCCCGGGGAGCTGTTTTTT
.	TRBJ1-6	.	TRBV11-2	CASSLPWDSALHF	TGTGCCAGCAGCTTACCGTGGGATTCAGCCCTCCACTTT
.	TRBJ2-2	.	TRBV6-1	CASSESGTGELFF	TGTGCCAGCAGTGAATCGGGCACCGGGGAGCTGTTTTTT
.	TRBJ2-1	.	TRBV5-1	CASSLAEGGSEQFF	TGCGCCAGCAGCTTGGCAGAGGGAGGAAGCGAGCAGTTCTTC
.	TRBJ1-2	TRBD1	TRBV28	CASSSGQGYGYTF	TGTGCCAGCAGTTCCGGACAGGGCTATGGCTACACCTTC
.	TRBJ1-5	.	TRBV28	CASSFNTGGYDNQPQHF	TGTGCCAGCAGTTTCAATACAGGTGGATATGACAATCAGCCCCAGCATTTT
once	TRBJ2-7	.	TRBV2	CAAAGEPKWEQYF	TGTGCCGCGGCAGGAGAGCCCAAATGGGAGCAGTACTTC
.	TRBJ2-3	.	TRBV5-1	CASSTSSRETDTQYF	TGCGCCAGCAGCACCTCGTCCCGCGAGACAGATACGCAGTATTTT
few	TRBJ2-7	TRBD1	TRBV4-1	CASSSGQGPYEQYF	TGCGCCAGCAGCAGCGGACAGGGGCCCTACGAGCAGTACTTC
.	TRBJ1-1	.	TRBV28	CASSLGPPGETEAFF	TGTGCCAGCAGTTTAGGCCCCCCGGGTGAGACTGAAGCTTTCTTT
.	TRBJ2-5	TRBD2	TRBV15	CATSRDGGMGRETQYF	TGTGCCACCAGCAGAGACGGGGGGATGGGTAGAGAGACCCAGTACTTC
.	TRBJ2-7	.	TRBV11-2	CASSYGGPSEQYF	TGTGCCAGCAGCTACGGGGGGCCCAGCGAGCAGTACTTC
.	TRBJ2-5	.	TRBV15	CATSRDDRETQYF	TGTGCCACCAGCAGAGATGATAGGGAGACCCAGTACTTC
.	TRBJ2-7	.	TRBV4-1	CASSQDGGSYEQYF	TGCGCCAGCAGCCAAGATGGAGGGTCCTACGAGCAGTACTTC
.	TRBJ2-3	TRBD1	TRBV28	CASSDNRGSGDTQYF	TGTGCCAGCAGCGATAACAGGGGGAGTGGCGATACGCAGTATTTT